These 3 T cell receptor beta chains came from one sample sequenced in a study of quantifying T cell responses using KT2 cells. Study background: RNA was reverse transcribed with TCR alpha and beta constant-region primers.

A single-stranded UMI oligo with SP2 sequence was ligated to cDNA 3' ends. An equimolar mix of RC1.1 and RC1.2 primed the beta chain across TRBC1 and TRBC2. From the UMI-ligation and nested PCR reads, TCRdb called clonotypes with MiXCR, one entry per CDR3 protein. Among some 48,000 distinct CDR3 sequences listed, roughly 10% were seen once. The sequenced sample was PBMCs spiked with cells of the T cell clone KT2. Receptor source: a human donor.

This rearrangement joins TRBV2 to TRBJ1-4; D perhaps matches TRBD1 (6 bases). The length of the CDR3 is 13 residues. CDR1 and CDR2 (germline): SNHLY, FYNNEI. V was cut by 8 bases and J by 10 bases, with 17 bases left in between. Here the CDR3 DNA reads TGTGCCAGCTGTGGGGCCGAAGGGGGAAAACTGTTTTTT. Protein product: CASCGAEGGKLFF.

This clonotype showed up just a few times. The rearrangement joins TRBV14 to TRBJ1-2; D remains unclear. Germline CDR1 reads SGHDN; CDR2 reads FVKESK. The CDR3 extends over 13 amino acids. The germline V and J ends were trimmed by 0 bases and 4 bases, with 6 bases remaining between them. This chain's CDR3 is CASSQDRRYGYTF. DNA of the CDR3: TGTGCCAGCAGCCAAGACCGTCGCTATGGCTACACCTTC.

The table lists this clonotype with a few counts. This rearrangement joins TRBV29-1 to TRBJ2-7; 13 positions match TRBD2. The CDR3 totals 14 residues. Unmatched junction bases numbered 7, after V lost 6 bases and J lost 5 bases. Germline assignment: CDR1 SQVTM and CDR2 ANQGSEA. CDR3: CSVGLAGARDEQYF. CDR3 sequence (DNA): TGCAGCGTAGGACTAGCGGGAGCTCGGGACGAGCAGTACTTC.